The sequence of this T cell receptor beta chain was determined in a study of post-analysis software for immune sequencing data. Findings of the study overall: Among roughly five TRBV segments more frequent in patients than controls were TRBV5-6, TRBV5-1 and TRBV20-1.

Built from TCR beta cDNA, the libraries had unique molecular identifiers in them. TCRdb re-called the PCR reads through MiXCR, storing one row per CDR3 protein. Of about 260,000 distinct CDR3 sequences detected, 35% to 45% appear once; the ten largest clones hold around 4.8%. The CDR3 sequence is 13 residues long. The germline CDR1 and CDR2 sequences are SGDLS and YYNGEE. V shed 0 bases and J shed 7 bases, with 10 bases lying between them. On this clonotype itself: Antigen specificity is unknown.

The sequence derives from a girl aged 10-17 years with multiple sclerosis. The rearrangement joins TRBV9 to TRBJ1-1, with D maybe TRBD1 (5 bases). Sequencing was performed on blood. CDR3 loop: CASSVVRVDEAFF. The CDR3 nucleotides are TGTGCCAGCAGCGTAGTCAGGGTAGATGAAGCTTTCTTT.